This T cell receptor (beta chain) emerged from a study of T cell repertoires in cytomegalovirus infection. Study-level information: Recently identified HLA-C-restricted CMV epitopes were used, and well-studied HLA-B-restricted CMV epitopes were used as well. Study findings and constraints: Identification of carriers of CMV plus the relevant HLA was achieved through cumulative public TCR beta family frequency.

Via MiXCR, TCRdb re-called the reads, giving one row per CDR3 protein. This table has about 830,000 distinct CDR3 sequences, approximately 32% appearing once. The CDR3 is 13 residues long. V was trimmed by 4 bases and J by 0 bases, leaving 7 bases between them. Germline CDR1 is MNHEY and CDR2 is SMNVEV (reference sequence). On this clonotype itself: Its antigen is not identified.

The J gene is TRBJ2-7, the V gene TRBV27, with D unresolved. The TCR originated in a human donor in good health (CMV status not recorded). Some clones in this sample may be carry-over from other donors' samples. Specimen: cultured CD8+ T cells from PBMCs, collected from culture after CMV antigen stimulation. The CDR3 loop reads CASSSIDSYEQYF. The CDR3 nucleotides are TGTGCCAGCAGTTCGATAGACTCCTACGAGCAGTACTTC.